These T cell receptor beta chains were read from a single sample in a study of T cell repertoires in cytomegalovirus infection. TCRdb used MiXCR to reprocess the reads, holding one entry per CDR3 protein. The profile covers roughly 600,000 distinct CDR3 sequences, with roughly a quarter appearing a single time and 7% to 9% taken by the ten largest. Specimen: CD8+ T cells from PBMCs. These receptor sequences come from a human donor in good health (CMV status not recorded). Some clones in this sample may be carry-over from other donors' samples. The CDR3 runs from the conserved cysteine through the conserved F or W. A D gene is named only where the DNA matches it firmly. The size field is filled for only some rows; it gives once, few, many or a size class.

TRBV2	-	TRBJ1-1	few	TGTGCCACCCTGGGTAACACTGAAGCTTTCTTT	CATLGNTEAFF
TRBV7-9	-	TRBJ2-5	many	TGTGCCAGCAGCTCCACCTCCGGTTGGGCCGGAGAGACCCAGTACTTC	CASSSTSGWAGETQYF
TRBV6-6	TRBD1	TRBJ1-5	-	TGTGCCAGCAGTTACTCAAGGGGGCCGGGTCAGCCCCAGCATTTT	CASSYSRGPGQPQHF
TRBV9	-	TRBJ2-1	-	TGTGCCAGCAGCGTAGCAGGGCGAGACCCACGGCCCAACTACAATGAGCAGTTCTTC	CASSVAGRDPRPNYNEQFF
TRBV6-5	-	TRBJ2-7	few	TGTGCCAGCAGTTACTCGTCCGGGACACCCGAGCAGTACTTC	CASSYSSGTPEQYF
TRBV19	-	TRBJ2-1	-	TGTGCAATAACAGGGAACAATGAGCAGTTCTTC	CAITGNNEQFF
TRBV19	-	TRBJ1-1	many	TGTGCCAGTAGTATAGCAGGGGACTTGAACACTGAAGCTTTCTTT	CASSIAGDLNTEAFF
TRBV6-6	-	TRBJ2-3	-	TGTGCCAGCAGTTACTCGACTTTAGGCGGGGAGACCCAGTATTTT	CASSYSTLGGETQYF
TRBV25-1	TRBD2	TRBJ2-1	-	TGTGCCAGCAGTGAAGTCCTAGCGGGGGATAATGAGCAGTTCTTC	CASSEVLAGDNEQFF
TRBV7-8	-	TRBJ2-7	-	TGTGCCAGCAGCTTAGAGGGCTACCCTCGCGACTACGAGCAGTACTTC	CASSLEGYPRDYEQYF
TRBV5-1	TRBD2	TRBJ2-1	many	TGCGCCAGCAGCTTGGCGGGGGGTAAGAGGGATGAGCAGTTCTTC	CASSLAGGKRDEQFF
TRBV6-2/TRBV6-3	TRBD2	TRBJ2-3	few	TGTGCCACGGGGCTAGCGGGGGACCTAACAGATACGCAGTATTTT	CATGLAGDLTDTQYF
TRBV20-1	-	TRBJ1-2	-	TGCAGTGCTAGAACCAGGACCTATGGCTACACCTTC	CSARTRTYGYTF
TRBV12-3/TRBV12-4	-	TRBJ1-1	many	TGTGCCAGCAGTTTAGCACCCGGGTACACTGAAGCTTTCTTT	CASSLAPGYTEAFF
TRBV12-5	-	TRBJ2-2	many	TGTGCTAGTGGTTTGGGGACATACACCGGGGAGCTGTTTTTT	CASGLGTYTGELFF